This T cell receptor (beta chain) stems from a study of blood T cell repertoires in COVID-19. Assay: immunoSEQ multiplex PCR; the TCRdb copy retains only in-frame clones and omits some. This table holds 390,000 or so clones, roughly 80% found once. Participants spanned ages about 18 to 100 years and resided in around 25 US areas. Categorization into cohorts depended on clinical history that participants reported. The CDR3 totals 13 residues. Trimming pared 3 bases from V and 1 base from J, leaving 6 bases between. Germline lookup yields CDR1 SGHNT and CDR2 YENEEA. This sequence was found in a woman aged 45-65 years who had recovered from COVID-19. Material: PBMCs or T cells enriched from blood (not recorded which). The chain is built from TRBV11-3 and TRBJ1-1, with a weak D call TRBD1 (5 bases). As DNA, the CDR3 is TGTGCCAGCAGCTTTACAGGGAACACTGAAGCTTTCTTT. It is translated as CASSFTGNTEAFF.